These 11 T cell receptor beta chains originate from one sample sequenced in a study of blood T cell repertoires in COVID-19. Some clones are missing from TCRdb's copy, which holds only in-frame ones; the method was immunoSEQ multiplex PCR. The sample has a few hundred thousand clones; around nine tenths are singletons. Sequencing used peripheral blood. The receptors stem from a woman under 40 with COVID-19, enrolled during active disease.

The chain is built from TRBV6-5 and TRBJ1-6, with a weak D call TRBD1 (5 bases). Germline CDR1 is MNHEY and CDR2 is SVGAGI. The length of the CDR3 is 14 residues. The V gene lost 2 bases and the J gene lost 10 bases, with 12 bases spanning the gap. CDR3 DNA: TGTGCCAGCAGTTACACGGAGGGGAAATCACCCCTCCACTTT. Translation: CASSYTEGKSPLHF.

This chain connects TRBV28 to TRBJ2-3; 11 nucleotides align to TRBD2. CDR1 MDHEN and CDR2 SYDVKM come from the germline V gene. This CDR3 has 14 residues. V gave up 4 bases and J gave up 6 bases; unmatched junction bases: 3. The CDR3 here is CASSYGLAGDTQYF. The CDR3 DNA follows: TGTGCCAGCAGTTACGGACTAGCGGGTGATACGCAGTATTTT.

This rearrangement joins TRBV11-2 to TRBJ1-5; unclear D gene. This CDR3 has 14 residues. Trimming took off 0 bases at V and 3 bases at J, with 6 bases between the two ends. In germline, CDR1 is SGHAT, CDR2 FQNNGV. CDR3: CASSLEGDNQPQHF. The CDR3 coding sequence is TGTGCCAGCAGCTTAGAGGGCGACAATCAGCCCCAGCATTTT.

The J gene is TRBJ2-1, the V gene TRBV20-1, with D maybe TRBD1 (5 bases). The CDR3 spans 15 residues. Germline assignment: CDR1 DFQATT and CDR2 SNEGSKA (reference sequence). Trimming took off 6 bases at V and 3 bases at J, with 18 bases between the two ends. The CDR3 region is CSASRPRTIYNEQFF. Here the CDR3 DNA reads TGCAGTGCGAGTAGACCTAGGACAATCTACAATGAGCAGTTCTTC.

This chain uses TRBV27 with TRBJ1-5; the D is unclear. Between the trimmed V and J ends, which lost 2 bases and 5 bases, there was a span of 10 bases. The germline CDR1 and CDR2 sequences are MNHEY and SMNVEV (reference sequence). The CDR3 covers 14 residues. The CDR3 region has the DNA TGTGCCAGCAGTTTAAGCCCCCCGGATCAGCCCCAGCATTTT. It translates to CASSLSPPDQPQHF.

The V gene is TRBV5-4, the J gene TRBJ1-5; D gene unclear. The germline V gene encodes CDR1 SGHNT and CDR2 YYREEE (reference sequence). Between the trimmed V and J ends, which lost 4 bases and 4 bases, there was a span of 15 bases. The CDR3 consists of 15 residues. CDR3 DNA sequence: TGTGCCAGCAGCATGGGCCCCGGTACGAATCAGCCCCAGCATTTT. It yields the protein CASSMGPGTNQPQHF.

The chain employs TRBV19 and TRBJ1-5, with 7 bases that match TRBD1. V was pared by 6 bases and J by 5 bases, with 10 bases of the junction left unmatched. There are 15 residues in the CDR3. Looked up from germline, CDR1 is LNHDA and CDR2 is SQIVND (reference sequence). CDR3 sequence: CASSLGQVLDQPQHF. The DNA of the CDR3 is TGTGCCAGTAGCCTCGGACAGGTTCTCGATCAGCCCCAGCATTTT.

The chain joins TRBV13 to TRBJ1-2; TRBD1 matches 9 bases. Germline loops: CDR1 PRHDT, CDR2 FYEKMQ (reference sequence). This CDR3 contains 14 residues. V lost 5 bases to trimming and J lost 8 bases; unmatched junction nucleotides: 9. The CDR3 DNA sequence: TGTGCCAGCAGCGTTACAGGGGGCGCGGAGGGCTACACCTTC. Amino acid sequence: CASSVTGGAEGYTF. The full variable domain, its missing parts supplied by reference TRBV13 and TRBJ1-2, is AAGVIQSPRHLIKEKRETATLKCYPIPRHDTVYWYQQGPGQDPQFLISFYEKMQSDKGSIPDRFSAQQFSDYHSELNMSSLELGDSALYFCASSVTGGAEGYTFGSGTRLTVV.

CDR3 region: CASSQGLAGGTYNEQFF. DNA of the CDR3: TGCGCCAGCAGCCAAGGACTAGCGGGGGGTACTTACAATGAGCAGTTCTTC. The chain uses TRBV4-1 and TRBJ2-1; 13 bases map to TRBD2. The CDR3 consists of 17 residues. Unmatched junction bases numbered 4, after V lost 1 base and J lost 4 bases. Germline V gives CDR1 MGHRA, CDR2 YSYEKL.

This sequence joins TRBV27 and TRBJ2-2, with 8 bases matching TRBD2. The V and J ends lost 4 bases and 9 bases, in that order; junction bases with no gene match: 1. The CDR3 has 12 residues. From germline, CDR1 is MNHEY and CDR2 SMNVEV (reference sequence). The CDR3 DNA is TGTGCCAGCAGTTCGGGGGGGCGGGAGCTGTTTTTT. Its translation is CASSSGGRELFF.

V gene TRBV12-3 or TRBV12-4 combines with J gene TRBJ1-2; no firm D call. CDR3 length: 11 residues. V lost 6 bases, J lost 7 bases, and 9 bases lay in between. CDR3 protein: CASREDTGYTF. CDR3 DNA sequence: TGTGCCAGCAGGGAGGATACTGGCTACACCTTC.